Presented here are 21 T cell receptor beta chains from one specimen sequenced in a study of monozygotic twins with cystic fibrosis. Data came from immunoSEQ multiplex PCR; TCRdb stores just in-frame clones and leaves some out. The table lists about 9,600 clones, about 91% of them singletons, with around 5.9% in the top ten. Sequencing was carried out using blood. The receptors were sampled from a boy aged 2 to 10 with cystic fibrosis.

DNA of the CDR3: TGCGCCAGCAGCCACGTAGTCAGGGGAATAGGAACCGGGGAGCTGTTTTTT. Amino acids: CASSHVVRGIGTGELFF. V gene TRBV4-3 combines with J gene TRBJ2-2, with D perhaps matching TRBD1 (6 bases). The ends were cut back, 3 bases at V and 5 bases at J, with 19 bases in the middle. Looked up from germline, CDR1 is LGHNA and CDR2 is YSLEER. This CDR3 has 17 amino acids.

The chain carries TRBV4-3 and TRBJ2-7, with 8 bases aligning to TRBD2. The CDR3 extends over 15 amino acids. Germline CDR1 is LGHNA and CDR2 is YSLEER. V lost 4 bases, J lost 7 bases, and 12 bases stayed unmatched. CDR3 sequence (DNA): TGCGCCAGCAGCCTGACCAGGCGGGGGGCCGGGGAGCAGTACTTC. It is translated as CASSLTRRGAGEQYF.

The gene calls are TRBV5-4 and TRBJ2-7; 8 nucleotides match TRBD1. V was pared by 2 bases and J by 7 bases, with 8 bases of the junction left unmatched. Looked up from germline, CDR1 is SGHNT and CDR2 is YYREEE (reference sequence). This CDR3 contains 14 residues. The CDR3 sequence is CASSFPGGSGEQYF. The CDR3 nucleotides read TGTGCCAGCAGCTTCCCAGGGGGCTCTGGGGAGCAGTACTTC.

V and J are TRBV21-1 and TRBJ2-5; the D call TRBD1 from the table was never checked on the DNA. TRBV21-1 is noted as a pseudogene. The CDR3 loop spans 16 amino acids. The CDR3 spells CASSNRGRDRGETQYF. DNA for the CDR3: TGTGCCAGCAGCAATAGGGGCCGGGACAGGGGAGAGACCCAGTACTTC.

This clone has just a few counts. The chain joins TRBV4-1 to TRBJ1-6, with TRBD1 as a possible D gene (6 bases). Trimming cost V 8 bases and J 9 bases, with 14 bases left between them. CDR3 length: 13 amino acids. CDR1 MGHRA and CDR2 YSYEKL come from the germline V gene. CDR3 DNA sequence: TGCGCCAGCCCCCACGGGGGCTGTTCACCCCTCCACTTT. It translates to CASPHGGCSPLHF.

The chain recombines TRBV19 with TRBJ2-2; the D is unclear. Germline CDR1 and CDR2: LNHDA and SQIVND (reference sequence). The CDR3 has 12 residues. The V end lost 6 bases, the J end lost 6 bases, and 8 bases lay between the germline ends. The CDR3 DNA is TGTGCCAGTAGAGAGGAATCCGGGGAGCTGTTTTTT. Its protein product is CASREESGELFF.

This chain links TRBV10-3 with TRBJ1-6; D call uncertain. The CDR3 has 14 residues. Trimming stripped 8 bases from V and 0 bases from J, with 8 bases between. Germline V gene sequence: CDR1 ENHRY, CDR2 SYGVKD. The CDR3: CAIGMSSYNSPLHF. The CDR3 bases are TGTGCCATCGGGATGAGCTCCTATAATTCACCCCTCCACTTT.

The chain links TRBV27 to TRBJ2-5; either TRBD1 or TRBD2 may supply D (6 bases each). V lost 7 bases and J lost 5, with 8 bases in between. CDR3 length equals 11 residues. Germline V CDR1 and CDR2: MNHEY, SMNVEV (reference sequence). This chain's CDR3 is CASIGGETQYF. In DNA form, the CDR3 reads TGTGCCAGCATAGGGGGGGAGACCCAGTACTTC.

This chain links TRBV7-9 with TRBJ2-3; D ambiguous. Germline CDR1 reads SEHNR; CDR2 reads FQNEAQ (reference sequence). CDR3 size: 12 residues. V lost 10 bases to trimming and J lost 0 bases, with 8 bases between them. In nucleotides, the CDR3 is TGTGCCACCGGCGGTAGCACAGATACGCAGTATTTT. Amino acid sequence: CATGGSTDTQYF.

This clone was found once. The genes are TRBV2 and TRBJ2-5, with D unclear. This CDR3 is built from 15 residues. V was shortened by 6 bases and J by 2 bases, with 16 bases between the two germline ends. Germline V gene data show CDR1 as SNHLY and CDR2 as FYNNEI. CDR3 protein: CASSNPLAVQETQYF. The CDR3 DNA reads TGTGCCAGCAGCAACCCCCTGGCTGTACAAGAGACCCAGTACTTC.

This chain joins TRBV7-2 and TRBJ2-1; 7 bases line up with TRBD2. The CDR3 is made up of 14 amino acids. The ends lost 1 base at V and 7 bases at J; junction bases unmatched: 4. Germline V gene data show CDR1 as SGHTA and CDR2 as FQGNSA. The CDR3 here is CASSLVPSGNEQFF. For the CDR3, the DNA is TGTGCCAGCAGCTTAGTACCTAGCGGTAATGAGCAGTTCTTC.

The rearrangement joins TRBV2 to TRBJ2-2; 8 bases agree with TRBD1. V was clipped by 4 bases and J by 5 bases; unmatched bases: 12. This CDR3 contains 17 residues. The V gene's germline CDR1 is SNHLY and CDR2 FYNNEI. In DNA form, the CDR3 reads TGTGCCAGCAGTGGCATCGGACAGGGAGCCAGAACCGGGGAGCTGTTTTTT. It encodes CASSGIGQGARTGELFF. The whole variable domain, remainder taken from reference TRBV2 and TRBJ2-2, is EPEVTQTPSHQVTQMGQEVILRCVPISNHLYFYWYRQILGQKVEFLVSFYNNEISEKSEIFDDQFSVERPDGSNFTLKIRSTKLEDSAMYFCASSGIGQGARTGELFFGEGSRLTVL.

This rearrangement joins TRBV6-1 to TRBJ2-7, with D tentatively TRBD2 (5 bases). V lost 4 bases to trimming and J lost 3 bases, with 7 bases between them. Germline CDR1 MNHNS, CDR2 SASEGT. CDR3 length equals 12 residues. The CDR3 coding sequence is TGTGCCAGCAGTGTACGGGGCTACGAGCAGTACGTC. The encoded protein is CASSVRGYEQYV.

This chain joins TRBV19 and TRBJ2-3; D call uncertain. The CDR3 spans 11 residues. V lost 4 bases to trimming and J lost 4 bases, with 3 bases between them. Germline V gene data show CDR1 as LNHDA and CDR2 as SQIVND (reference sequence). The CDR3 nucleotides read TGTGCCAGTAGTAGGTCAGATACGCAGTATTTT. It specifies CASSRSDTQYF.

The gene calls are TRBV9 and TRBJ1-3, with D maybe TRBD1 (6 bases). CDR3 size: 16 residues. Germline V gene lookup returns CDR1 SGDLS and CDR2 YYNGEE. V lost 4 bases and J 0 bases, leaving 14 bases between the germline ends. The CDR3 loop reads CASSPRQDRSGNTIYF. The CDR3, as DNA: TGTGCCAGCAGCCCTCGACAGGACCGCTCTGGAAACACCATATATTTT.

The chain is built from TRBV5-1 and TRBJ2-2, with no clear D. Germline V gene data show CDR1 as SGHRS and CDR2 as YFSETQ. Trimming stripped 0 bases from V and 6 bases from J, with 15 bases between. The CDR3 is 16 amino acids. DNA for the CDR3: TGCGCCAGCAGCTTGGGTCAGGCCGGATTGTCCGGGGAGCTGTTTTTT. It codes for CASSLGQAGLSGELFF. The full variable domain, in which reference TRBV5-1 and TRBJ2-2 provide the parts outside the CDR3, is KAGVTQTPRYLIKTRGQQVTLSCSPISGHRSVSWYQQTPGQGLQFLFEYFSETQRNKGNFPGRFSGRQFSNSRSEMNVSTLELGDSALYLCASSLGQAGLSGELFFGEGSRLTVL.

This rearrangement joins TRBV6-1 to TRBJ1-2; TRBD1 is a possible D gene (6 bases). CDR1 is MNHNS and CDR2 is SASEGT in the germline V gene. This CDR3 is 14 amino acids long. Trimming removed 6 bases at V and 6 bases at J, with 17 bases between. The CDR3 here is CASRSRNREDGYTF. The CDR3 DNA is TGTGCCAGCAGATCACGGAACAGGGAGGATGGCTACACCTTC.

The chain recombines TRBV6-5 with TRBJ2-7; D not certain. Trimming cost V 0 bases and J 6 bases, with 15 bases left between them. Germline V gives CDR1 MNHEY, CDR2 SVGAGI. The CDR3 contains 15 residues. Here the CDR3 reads CASSYSSNGEGEQYV. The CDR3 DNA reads TGTGCCAGCAGTTACTCGAGTAATGGGGAAGGCGAGCAGTACGTC.

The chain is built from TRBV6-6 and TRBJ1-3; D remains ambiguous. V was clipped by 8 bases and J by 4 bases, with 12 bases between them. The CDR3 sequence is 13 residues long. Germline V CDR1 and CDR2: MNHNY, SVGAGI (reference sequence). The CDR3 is CASFPETGNTIYF. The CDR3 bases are TGTGCCAGCTTCCCAGAGACAGGAAACACCATATATTTT.

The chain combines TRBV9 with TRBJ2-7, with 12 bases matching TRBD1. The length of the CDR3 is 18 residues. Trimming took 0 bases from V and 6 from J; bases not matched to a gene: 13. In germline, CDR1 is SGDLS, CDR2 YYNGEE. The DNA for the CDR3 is TGTGCCAGCAGCGTAGGATTTTTGGCGGGACAGGGGGCGGTCGAGCAGTACTTC. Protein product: CASSVGFLAGQGAVEQYF.

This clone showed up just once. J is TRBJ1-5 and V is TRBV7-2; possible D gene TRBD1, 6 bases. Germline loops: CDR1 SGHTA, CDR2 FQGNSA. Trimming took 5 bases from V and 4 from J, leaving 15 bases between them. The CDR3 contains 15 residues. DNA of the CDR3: TGTGCCAGCAGCGGGGGGGGCAGGCCAAATCAGCCCCAGCATTTT. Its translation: CASSGGGRPNQPQHF.